This T cell receptor (beta chain) was obtained from a study of blood T cell repertoires in COVID-19. Study-wide context: Sources were T cells, B-cell-depleted T cells, or PBMCs; the material itself was cDNA or gDNA.

V lost 4 bases, J lost 8 bases, and 21 bases lay in between. This CDR3 is 15 amino acids long. In germline, CDR1 is SGHNT, CDR2 YYREEE (reference sequence). As processed by the authors: The authors estimated nucleated cell counts from reference gene primer amplification. Clones were read by immunoSEQ multiplex PCR, and TCRdb kept only the in-frame ones, dropping some. D and trimming were read from the DNA, whereas the V and J calls and clone size are those reported in that table. The sample consists of 260,000 or so clones, roughly 80% of them appearing once. Sequencing was carried out using peripheral blood. This chain links TRBV5-4 with TRBJ1-2; tentatively, D is TRBD1 (6 bases). The receptor was isolated from a woman of 80 years or more with COVID-19, enrolled during active disease. The CDR3 DNA is TGTGCCAGCAGCGGGATGGGGGCAGGGTGGGGAGGCTACACCTTC. Its translation is CASSGMGAGWGGYTF.